Each of the 11 T cell receptor beta chains below was sequenced from the same sample in a study of blood T cell repertoires in COVID-19. The table came from immunoSEQ multiplex PCR; TCRdb's copy has only in-frame clones and leaves some out. The table has approximately 150,000 clones, around 83% seen once. The specimen sequenced was PBMCs or T cells enriched from blood (not recorded which). All receptors come from a man over 45 who had recovered from COVID-19.

V and J are TRBV10-2 and TRBJ1-1; the match to TRBD1 covers 7 bases. The CDR3 spans 12 residues. Per the germline V gene, CDR1 is WSHSY and CDR2 is SAAADI. V shed 7 bases, J shed 4 bases, and the junction held 3 bases outside the gene matches. This chain's CDR3 is CASKRQGTEAFF. CDR3 coding DNA: TGCGCCAGCAAGCGACAGGGCACTGAAGCTTTCTTT.

V and J are TRBV3-1 (or the pseudogene TRBV3-2) and TRBJ1-2; D unresolved. The ends were cut back, 5 bases at V and 1 base at J, with 11 bases in the middle. From germline, CDR1 is LGHDT and CDR2 YNNKEL (reference sequence). The CDR3 spans 14 residues. As DNA, the CDR3 is TGTGCCAGCAGCTTAAACAGTATTAACTATGGCTACACCTTC. It yields the protein CASSLNSINYGYTF.

The V gene is TRBV11-2, the J gene TRBJ1-2, with D unresolved. The CDR3 is 15 amino acids. From germline, CDR1 is SGHAT and CDR2 FQNNGV. Trimming shortened V by 0 bases and J by 4 bases, and 12 bases separated the two germline ends. CDR3 sequence: CASSLDLVSVYGYTF. DNA of the CDR3: TGTGCCAGCAGCTTAGATTTGGTCTCAGTCTATGGCTACACCTTC.

The rearrangement uses TRBV18 and TRBJ2-7; 7 bases align to TRBD1. J gave up 4 bases and V 6 bases, and 12 bases lay outside the gene matches. The CDR3 extends over 15 amino acids. The germline gives CDR1 KGHSH, CDR2 LQKENI. In DNA form, the CDR3 reads TGTGCCAGCTCGCAAAGCCGGGACAGTACTTACGAGCAGTACTTC. This sequence encodes CASSQSRDSTYEQYF. The full variable domain, its missing parts supplied by reference TRBV18 and TRBJ2-7, is NAGVMQNPRHLVRRRGQEARLRCSPMKGHSHVYWYRQLPEEGLKFMVYLQKENIIDESGMPKERFSAEFPKEGPSILRIQQVVRGDSAAYFCASSQSRDSTYEQYFGPGTRLTVT.

The J gene is TRBJ2-2, the V gene TRBV6-6; D may be TRBD1 (6 bases). Per the germline V gene, CDR1 is MNHNY and CDR2 is SVGAGI (reference sequence). V was clipped by 8 bases and J by 4 bases, with 11 bases between them. The CDR3 length is 13 residues. The CDR3 DNA is TGTGCCAGCCAGCTAGGGGGCACCGGGGAGCTGTTTTTT. Its translation: CASQLGGTGELFF.

DNA for the CDR3: TGTGCCAGCAGCTTAGTGGGACAGAGATCCAATCAGCCCCAGCATTTT. It yields the protein CASSLVGQRSNQPQHF. This chain connects TRBV7-9 to TRBJ1-5; 7 positions agree with TRBD1. Trimming removed 1 base from V and 3 bases from J; junction bases left unmatched: 6. The CDR3 is 16 residues long. In germline, CDR1 is SEHNR, CDR2 FQNEAQ (reference sequence).

This chain joins TRBV28 and TRBJ2-7, with D perhaps TRBD1 (6 bases). V lost 2 bases and J 6 bases, leaving 17 bases between the germline ends. The CDR3 has 15 amino acids. Per germline, CDR1 MDHEN and CDR2 SYDVKM. The CDR3 DNA sequence: TGTGCCAGCAGTTTAGGCCCAGGGCAGGGGTTCGAGCAGTACTTC. The encoded protein is CASSLGPGQGFEQYF. Drawing the rest from reference TRBV28 and TRBJ2-7, the complete variable domain is DVKVTQSSRYLVKRTGEKVFLECVQDMDHENMFWYRQDPGLGLRLIYFSYDVKMKEKGDIPEGYSVSREKKERFSLILESASTNQTSMYLCASSLGPGQGFEQYFGPGTRLTVT.

The CDR3 DNA reads as TGTGCCAGCAGCCCCCGGACAGGGGGACTAATTAATGAAAAACTGTTTTTT. Translation: CASSPRTGGLINEKLFF. The rearrangement links TRBV7-9 to TRBJ1-4; 10 bases map to TRBD1. This CDR3 spans 17 amino acids. Germline trimming cut 5 bases from V and 4 bases from J; bases unmatched to any gene: 10. Germline-derived CDR1 and CDR2 are SEHNR and FQNEAQ (reference sequence).

This clone has only a few counts. This chain joins TRBV18 and TRBJ2-6; D possibly corresponds to TRBD2 (5 bases). This CDR3 has 15 residues. V lost 3 bases, J lost 4 bases, and 10 bases lay in between. Germline CDR1 reads KGHSH; CDR2 reads LQKENI. As DNA, the CDR3 is TGTGCCAGCTCACCCAAGTCGGGGGGGGCCAACGTCCTGACTTTC. Amino acids: CASSPKSGGANVLTF.

The chain employs TRBV5-1 and TRBJ2-5; 7 bases line up with TRBD2. V shed 0 bases and J 3 bases; nucleotides not matched to a gene: 5. Germline loops: CDR1 SGHRS, CDR2 YFSETQ. The CDR3 runs 15 residues. CDR3 DNA: TGCGCCAGCAGCTTGGGGATAGGGAGGGAAGAGACCCAGTACTTC. Translated: CASSLGIGREETQYF.

V is TRBV7-6 and J is TRBJ2-2, with D perhaps TRBD1 (5 bases). CDR1 is SGHVS and CDR2 is FNYEAQ in the germline V gene. Trimming removed 2 bases at V and 0 bases at J, with 16 bases between. The CDR3 loop spans 18 amino acids. The CDR3 sequence: CASSLLLAGLSNTGELFF. The CDR3 DNA reads as TGTGCCAGCAGCTTACTATTGGCAGGGCTTTCGAACACCGGGGAGCTGTTTTTT. Drawing the rest from reference TRBV7-6 and TRBJ2-2, the complete variable domain is GAGVSQSPRYKVTKRGQDVALRCDPISGHVSLYWYRQALGQGPEFLTYFNYEAQQDKSGLPNDRFSAERPEGSISTLTIQRTEQRDSAMYRCASSLLLAGLSNTGELFFGEGSRLTVL.